The 6 T cell receptor beta chains in this list originate from one sample, sequenced in a study of cytomegalovirus exposure and HLA in healthy donors. The PCR employed 60 Vbeta primers together with 13 Jbeta primers. TCRdb keeps only in-frame clones here, not all; method: immunoSEQ multiplex PCR. This table holds 90,000 to 120,000 clones, approximately 81% found once. What was sequenced was PBMCs. The receptors were sampled from a man under 40 in good health and CMV-seronegative.

Note on this clone: This CDR3 fails to terminate in the conserved phenylalanine or tryptophan, so it likely reflects a read error. V gene TRBV9 combines with J gene TRBJ1-1, with D possibly matching TRBD1 (6 bases). V dropped 3 bases and J dropped 6 bases, with 12 bases sitting between them. CDR1 and CDR2 from the germline V gene are SGDLS and YYNGEE. The CDR3 sequence is 13 residues long. The CDR3 loop is CASSAAGASEAFV. The CDR3 DNA reads TGTGCCAGCAGCGCCGCGGGGGCTTCTGAAGCTTTCGTT.

This chain connects TRBV7-9 to TRBJ2-3, with 12 nucleotides matching TRBD2. The CDR3 loop spans 16 amino acids. CDR1 is SEHNR and CDR2 is FQNEAQ in the germline V gene (reference sequence). The junction had 3 bases not matched to a gene; V was cut back by 4 bases and J by 1 base. The DNA of the CDR3 is TGTGCCAGCAGCTCCGGACTAGCGGGGCGCACAGATACGCAGTATTTT. It codes for CASSSGLAGRTDTQYF.

This sequence joins TRBV13 and TRBJ2-7; TRBD2 aligns across 8 bases. The J segment lost 2 bases and the V segment lost 5 bases, leaving 8 bases of the junction unmatched. CDR3 length: 15 amino acids. The germline gives CDR1 PRHDT, CDR2 FYEKMQ (reference sequence). The CDR3 DNA sequence: TGTGCCAGCAGCGCGGGGGGCGCCGGGCCCTACGAGCAGTACTTC. It translates to CASSAGGAGPYEQYF.

The genes are TRBV28 and TRBJ1-2; no reliable D call. Germline V gives CDR1 MDHEN, CDR2 SYDVKM. This CDR3 comprises 13 residues. V lost 3 bases and J 2 bases, leaving 7 bases between the germline ends. The chain's CDR3 is CASSLRENYGYTF. The CDR3 DNA follows: TGTGCCAGCAGTTTGAGGGAGAACTATGGCTACACCTTC.

The chain has TRBV21-1 and TRBJ2-5; the table's TRBD1 call for D was not verified on the DNA. TRBV21-1 is a listed pseudogene. The CDR3 is made up of 13 amino acids. For the CDR3, the DNA is TGTGCCAGCAGCGAGGGACAGGGCCGGGCCCAGTACTTC. Its protein product is CASSEGQGRAQYF.

The J gene is TRBJ1-5, the V gene TRBV19, with 10 bases fitting TRBD1. Trimming removed 10 bases from V and 6 bases from J; junction bases left unmatched: 3. This CDR3 region has 12 residues. CDR1 and CDR2 from the germline V gene are LNHDA and SQIVND (reference sequence). The DNA for the CDR3 is TGTGCCACCCGACAGGGGGCTCAGCCCCAGCATTTT. The encoded protein is CATRQGAQPQHF.